What follows describes a single T cell receptor beta chain. Its specificity is unknown. This CDR3 contains 15 residues. The ends lost 4 bases at V and 1 base at J; junction bases unmatched: 7. The germline V gene has CDR1 SGDLS and CDR2 YYNGEE. Genomic DNA came from blood conventional CD4+ T cells gated CD25-low CD127-high. The data are from a study of regulatory and conventional T cells in RAG deficiency. The study, taken as a whole, reports: Omenn patients showed >85% Treg-Tconv overlap and shorter CDR3 lengths.

TCRdb's copy holds only in-frame clones and misses some; the assay was immunoSEQ multiplex PCR. The sample holds 20,000 to 25,000 clones, approximately 95% seen once. These data are also associated with another study on regulatory T cells. According to that study: The primer mix had 52 TRBV and 13 TRBJ primers. Patient repertoires had restricted TRB V-J pairs and skewed V and J usage, most in Tregs.

The sequence was obtained from a human donor in good health. Material for sequencing was CD25- CD4+ T cells sorted from blood. The chain employs TRBV9 and TRBJ1-2; 7 bases match TRBD1. CDR3 nucleotide sequence: TGTGCCAGCAGCATACAGGGGTCATATAACTATGGCTACACCTTC. It translates to CASSIQGSYNYGYTF.